The next 8 T cell receptor beta chains were all read from a single sample in a study of T cells after yellow fever vaccination. TCRdb used MiXCR to reprocess the 5' RACE reads, holding one entry per CDR3 protein. The sample contains hundreds of thousands of distinct CDR3 sequences, roughly 14% of which appear only once. Material: PBMCs, obtained on the day of the yellow fever booster vaccination. The receptors originated from a man aged 30 to 39 who received the YFV17D yellow fever vaccine.

This clonotype was counted only a few times. The V gene is TRBV6-6, the J gene TRBJ2-1; 7 bases are shared with TRBD2. The germline V gene encodes CDR1 MNHNY and CDR2 SVGAGI (reference sequence). V was clipped by 6 bases and J by 11 bases; unmatched bases: 4. The CDR3 consists of 11 residues. CDR3 loop: CASSLAVKQFF. The DNA for the CDR3 is TGTGCCAGCAGCCTAGCGGTAAAGCAGTTCTTC.

This chain joins TRBV23-1 and TRBJ2-4; D not certain. TRBV23-1 is an ORF for which the function is uncertain. This CDR3 comprises 16 residues. V lost 3 bases to trimming and J lost 0 bases, with 12 bases between them. The CDR3 reads CASSHFGSLAKNIQYF. The DNA for the CDR3 is TGCGCCAGCAGTCACTTCGGATCACTAGCCAAAAACATTCAGTACTTC.

This clonotype came up a few times. The chain has TRBV29-1 and TRBJ2-5, with 7 bases aligning to TRBD2. This CDR3 comprises 14 residues. With V trimmed by 3 bases and J by 5 bases, 9 bases remained unmatched. Germline CDR1 is SQVTM and CDR2 is ANQGSEA. The CDR3 nucleotides read TGCAGCGTTGATCCGGGGAGGGAGCGGGAGACCCAGTACTTC. It specifies CSVDPGRERETQYF.

This clonotype was picked up a small number of times. The chain links TRBV12-3 or TRBV12-4 to TRBJ2-3; 12 bases map to TRBD1. V lost 3 bases, J lost 7 bases, and 8 bases stayed unmatched. There are 16 residues in the CDR3. The CDR3 spells CASSFRDRGQVNTQYF. The CDR3 DNA reads TGTGCCAGCAGTTTCCGGGACAGGGGGCAAGTAAATACGCAGTATTTT.

This clonotype came up a few times. The rearrangement joins TRBV7-2 to TRBJ1-2; tentatively, D is TRBD1 (5 bases). V lost 1 base, J lost 5 bases, and 14 bases lay in between. CDR3 length equals 15 residues. Per germline, CDR1 SGHTA and CDR2 FQGNSA. This chain's CDR3 is CASSLVFGTEYGYTF. The CDR3 coding sequence is TGTGCCAGCAGCTTAGTATTCGGGACGGAGTATGGCTACACCTTC.

The rearrangement joins TRBV7-8 to TRBJ1-1; D gene ambiguous. Trimming cost V 2 bases and J 1 base, with 5 bases left between them. This CDR3 contains 13 residues. CDR1 is SGHVS, CDR2 FQNEAQ, per germline. CDR3 nucleotides: TGTGCCAGCAGCTTACAATGGAACACTGAAGCTTTCTTT. It yields the protein CASSLQWNTEAFF.

This chain uses TRBV7-6 with TRBJ2-2; D may be TRBD1 (7 bases). The CDR3 covers 16 residues. Germline V gene data show CDR1 as SGHVS and CDR2 as FNYEAQ. Trimming removed 2 bases at V and 6 bases at J, with 16 bases between. CDR3 protein: CASSLIGGGISGELFF. As DNA, the CDR3 is TGTGCCAGCAGCTTAATTGGAGGGGGCATTTCCGGGGAGCTGTTTTTT.

This clonotype was detected many times. The chain is built from TRBV7-2 and TRBJ2-3; a possible D gene is TRBD1 (5 bases). This CDR3 has 15 amino acids. V lost 4 bases, J lost 0 bases, and 11 bases lay in between. In germline, CDR1 is SGHTA, CDR2 FQGNSA. The CDR3 coding sequence is TGTGCCAGCAGCTCGACAGTTTCTAGCACAGATACGCAGTATTTT. It specifies CASSSTVSSTDTQYF.